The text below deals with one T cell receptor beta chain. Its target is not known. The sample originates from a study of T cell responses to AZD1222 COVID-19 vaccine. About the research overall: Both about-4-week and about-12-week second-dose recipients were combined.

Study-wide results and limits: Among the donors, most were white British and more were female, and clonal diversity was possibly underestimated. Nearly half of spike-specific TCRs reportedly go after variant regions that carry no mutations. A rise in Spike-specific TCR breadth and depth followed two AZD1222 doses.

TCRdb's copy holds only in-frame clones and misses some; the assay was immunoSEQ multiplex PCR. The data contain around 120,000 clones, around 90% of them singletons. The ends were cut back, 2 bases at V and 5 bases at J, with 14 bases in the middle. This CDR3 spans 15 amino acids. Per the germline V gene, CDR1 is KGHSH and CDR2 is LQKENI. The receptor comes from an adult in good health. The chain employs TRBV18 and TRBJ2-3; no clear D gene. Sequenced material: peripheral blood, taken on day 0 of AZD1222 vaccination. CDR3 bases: TGTGCCAGCTCACCAGGGCTGGCAGCCCTAGATACGCAGTATTTT. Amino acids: CASSPGLAALDTQYF.